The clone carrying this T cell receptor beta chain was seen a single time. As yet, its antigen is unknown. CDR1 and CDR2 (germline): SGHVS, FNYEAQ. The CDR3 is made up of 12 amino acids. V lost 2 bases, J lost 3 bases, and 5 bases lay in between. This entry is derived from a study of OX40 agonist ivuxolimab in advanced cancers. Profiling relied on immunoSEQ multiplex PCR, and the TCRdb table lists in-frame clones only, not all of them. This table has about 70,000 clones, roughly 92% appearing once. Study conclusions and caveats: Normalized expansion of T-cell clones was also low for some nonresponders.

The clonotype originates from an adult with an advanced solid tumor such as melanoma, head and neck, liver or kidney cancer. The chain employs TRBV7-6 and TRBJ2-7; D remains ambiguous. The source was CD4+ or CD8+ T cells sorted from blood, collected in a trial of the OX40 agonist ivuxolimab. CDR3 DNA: TGTGCCAGCAGCTTACCGGGCTACGAGCAGTACTTC. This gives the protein CASSLPGYEQYF. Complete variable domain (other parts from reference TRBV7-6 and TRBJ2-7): GAGVSQSPRYKVTKRGQDVALRCDPISGHVSLYWYRQALGQGPEFLTYFNYEAQQDKSGLPNDRFSAERPEGSISTLTIQRTEQRDSAMYRCASSLPGYEQYFGPGTRLTVT.